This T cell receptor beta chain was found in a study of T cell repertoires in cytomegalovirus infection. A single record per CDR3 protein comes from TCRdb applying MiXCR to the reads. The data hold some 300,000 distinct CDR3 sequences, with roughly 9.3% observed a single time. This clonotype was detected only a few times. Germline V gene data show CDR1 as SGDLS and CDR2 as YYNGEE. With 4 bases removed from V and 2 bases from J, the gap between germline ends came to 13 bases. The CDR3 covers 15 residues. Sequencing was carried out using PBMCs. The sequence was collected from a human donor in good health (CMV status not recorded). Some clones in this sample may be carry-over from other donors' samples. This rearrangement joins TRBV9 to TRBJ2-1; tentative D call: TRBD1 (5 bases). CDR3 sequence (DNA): TGTGCCAGCAGCTCTCAGGGTGAACCCTACAATGAGCAGTTCTTC. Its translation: CASSSQGEPYNEQFF.